The clone carrying this T cell receptor beta chain was recorded at least ten times. Each CDR3 protein is one row after TCRdb ran MiXCR on the RT-PCR reads. The sample carries around 600,000 distinct CDR3 sequences, approximately 10% recorded once. Per germline, CDR1 SQVTM and CDR2 ANQGSEA. The CDR3 is 13 residues long. The trim removed 4 bases at V and 4 bases at J, leaving 5 bases unmatched. This sample stems from a study of response to subunit inactivated influenza vaccine. This sample also belongs to another study, concerning T cells expressing NK-cell markers. That work contributes: In generating TCR beta cDNA, 5'RACE template switching with UMIs was used. Cells sorted as CD3+CD56+NKG2C+, CD3+CD56+NKG2C- and CD3+CD56-NKG2C+ T cells supplied the TCR beta repertoires. Among the eight sequenced donors, seven tested HCMV-seropositive and one tested seronegative.

The source of this sequence is a man aged 45-60 years who received an inactivated influenza vaccine. The gene calls are TRBV29-1 and TRBJ2-5; 8 nucleotides agree with TRBD1. Sequenced here: PBMCs from blood, sampled on the day of vaccination. CDR3 sequence (DNA): TGCAGCGTTGGACAGGGGAGAGGAGAGACCCAGTACTTC. Protein sequence: CSVGQGRGETQYF.